Sequencing of this TCR beta chain was carried out in a study of cytomegalovirus exposure and HLA in healthy donors. With 60 Vbeta and 13 Jbeta primers, the PCR was carried out. TCRdb keeps only in-frame clones here, not all; method: immunoSEQ multiplex PCR. In the table there are around 62,000 clones, just under 80% of which are singletons. Trimming removed 2 bases at V and 11 bases at J, with 15 bases between. Germline V gene lookup returns CDR1 SGHTA and CDR2 FQGNSA. CDR3 size: 13 residues. Sequencing input: PBMCs. This sequence was found in a man in his forties in good health and CMV-seronegative. The J gene is TRBJ1-1, the V gene TRBV7-2; no clear D. CDR3 bases: TGTGCCAGCAGCTTATCGTGGTCAGCGACGGCTTTCTTT. Residues: CASSLSWSATAFF.